The rows below give T cell receptor beta chains drawn from one sample of a study of blood T cell repertoires in COVID-19. This table comes from immunoSEQ multiplex PCR, and its TCRdb copy is limited to in-frame clones, with some not included. The repertoire consists of approximately 110,000 clones, with approximately 90% occurring once and the leading ten covering just over 2%. Specimen: peripheral blood. All receptors come from a man over 45 with COVID-19, enrolled during active disease. The CDR3 runs from the conserved cysteine through the conserved F or W. A D gene is named only where the DNA matches it firmly. A row's size may be missing; if present it is once, few, many or a size class.

j_call,clone_size,v_call,d_call,cdr3_aa,cdr3_nt
TRBJ2-5,.,TRBV7-9,TRBD2,CASSSTSGQETQYF,TGTGCCAGCAGCTCGACTAGCGGACAAGAGACCCAGTACTTC
TRBJ1-5,.,TRBV19,.,CASTPTGISNQPQHF,TGTGCCAGTACTCCCACAGGGATTAGCAATCAGCCCCAGCATTTT
TRBJ1-5,once,TRBV10-3,TRBD1,CAISEMGQGAQPQHF,TGTGCCATCAGTGAGATGGGACAGGGGGCTCAGCCCCAGCATTTT
TRBJ2-1,.,TRBV7-3,TRBD2,CASSSGLGSSYNEQFF,TGTGCCAGCAGCTCGGGACTAGGGAGCTCCTACAATGAGCAGTTCTTC
TRBJ2-1,.,TRBV4-3,TRBD2,CASSQAISGGSSYNEQFF,TGCGCCAGCAGCCAAGCGATAAGCGGGGGCAGCTCCTACAATGAGCAGTTCTTC
TRBJ2-3,once,TRBV19,.,CASSWGVTDTQYF,TGTGCCAGTAGTTGGGGGGTCACAGATACGCAGTATTTT
TRBJ2-7,.,TRBV28,TRBD1,CASSSPGQGTVQYF,TGTGCCAGCAGTTCCCCGGGACAGGGAACGGTGCAGTACTTC
TRBJ2-3,.,TRBV7-8,.,CASSLRETDTQYF,TGTGCCAGCAGCTTAAGAGAAACAGATACGCAGTATTTT
TRBJ2-7,.,TRBV28,TRBD2,CASRGSGSSAYEQYF,TGTGCCAGCAGGGGTAGCGGGAGCTCCGCATACGAGCAGTACTTC
TRBJ1-2,.,TRBV7-2,.,CASSSGLQYGYTF,TGTGCCAGCAGCTCGGGTCTGCAGTATGGCTACACCTTC
TRBJ2-5,.,TRBV4-1,.,CASSRAADWETQYF,TGCGCCAGCAGCCGTGCGGCCGATTGGGAGACCCAGTACTTC
TRBJ1-2,once,TRBV6-2/TRBV6-3,TRBD1,CASSYGQDYGYTF,TGTGCCAGCAGTTACGGACAGGACTATGGCTACACCTTC
TRBJ1-2,.,TRBV7-8,TRBD1,CASSSGTGASSDF,TGTGCCAGCAGCTCCGGGACAGGGGCCTCGAGCGACTTC
TRBJ2-2,.,TRBV9,.,CASSASGLTTGELFF,TGTGCCAGCAGCGCCTCGGGACTTACCACCGGGGAGCTGTTTTTT
TRBJ2-5,.,TRBV6-5,TRBD2,CASMGGGETQYF,TGTGCCAGCATGGGCGGGGGAGAGACCCAGTACTTC
TRBJ2-7,once,TRBV9,TRBD2,CASSRNGRDEQYF,TGTGCCAGCAGCAGAAACGGGAGGGACGAGCAGTACTTC
TRBJ2-3,.,TRBV29-1,.,CSVEDGAAADTQYF,TGCAGCGTTGAAGATGGGGCGGCTGCAGATACGCAGTATTTT
TRBJ1-1,.,TRBV12-3/TRBV12-4,.,CASSLVGLEAFF,TGTGCCAGCAGTTTAGTTGGACTTGAAGCTTTCTTT
TRBJ2-7,.,TRBV7-2,.,CASSLASGPYEQYF,TGTGCCAGCAGCTTAGCGAGCGGCCCCTACGAGCAGTACTTC
TRBJ2-4,.,TRBV18,.,CASSPPGRGDIQYF,TGTGCCAGCTCACCACCCGGCAGGGGGGACATTCAGTACTTC
TRBJ2-2,once,TRBV5-8,TRBD2,CASSLSGGNTGELFF,TGTGCCAGCAGCTTGAGCGGGGGGAACACCGGGGAGCTGTTTTTT
TRBJ2-1,.,TRBV25-1,.,CASTQEGRYNEQFF,TGTGCCAGCACCCAGGAGGGCCGCTACAATGAGCAGTTCTTC
TRBJ2-3,once,TRBV25-1,TRBD1,CASSGRDRGTDTQYF,TGTGCCAGCAGTGGCCGGGACAGGGGCACAGATACGCAGTATTTT
TRBJ1-2,few,TRBV19,.,CASTGTLYGYTF,TGTGCCAGTACCGGGACACTCTATGGCTACACCTTC
TRBJ1-5,.,TRBV15,TRBD1,CATQTGNSNQPQHF,TGTGCCACCCAGACAGGGAATAGCAATCAGCCCCAGCATTTT
TRBJ1-1,.,TRBV6-5,TRBD1,CASSSPGQGDTEAFF,TGTGCCAGCAGTTCCCCGGGACAGGGGGACACTGAAGCTTTCTTT
TRBJ1-4,.,TRBV28,.,CASRGGLHEKLFF,TGTGCCAGCCGCGGAGGCCTCCATGAAAAACTGTTTTTT
TRBJ2-3,.,TRBV5-4,TRBD1,CASSFRQGRISTDTQYF,TGTGCCAGCAGCTTCCGACAGGGACGTATCTCGACAGATACGCAGTATTTT
TRBJ2-3,.,TRBV11-3,TRBD2,CASSGEGRSTDTQYF,TGTGCCAGCAGCGGGGAGGGCCGGTCCACAGATACGCAGTATTTT
TRBJ1-2,.,TRBV7-2,TRBD1,CASSFAGTGGGYTF,TGTGCCAGCAGCTTTGCCGGGACAGGGGGCGGCTACACCTTC
TRBJ1-4,.,TRBV11-3,.,CASSPREGRRLFF,TGTGCCAGCAGCCCCCGGGAGGGTAGGAGACTGTTTTTT
TRBJ1-2,.,TRBV7-9,.,CASSPGRGRGYGYTF,TGTGCCAGCAGCCCAGGGCGGGGTCGAGGGTATGGCTACACCTTC
TRBJ1-5,.,TRBV5-5,TRBD1,CASSLATDRINQPQHF,TGTGCCAGCAGCTTGGCCACGGACAGGATCAATCAGCCCCAGCATTTT
TRBJ2-1,.,TRBV19,TRBD2,CASTLGGARGEQFF,TGTGCCAGTACCCTCGGGGGGGCCCGGGGGGAGCAGTTCTTC
TRBJ1-6,.,TRBV30,.,CAWSADQGYSPLHF,TGTGCCTGGAGTGCCGACCAGGGTTACTCACCCCTCCACTTT
TRBJ2-1,.,TRBV13,.,CASSQKPDEQFF,TGTGCCAGCAGCCAGAAACCAGATGAGCAGTTCTTC
TRBJ2-1,.,TRBV18,TRBD2,CASSSGLAPNEQFF,TGTGCCAGCTCCTCAGGACTAGCGCCGAATGAGCAGTTCTTC
TRBJ2-5,.,TRBV18,TRBD2,CASSPPGGVETQYF,TGTGCCAGCTCACCACCGGGGGGGGTCGAGACCCAGTACTTC
TRBJ1-1,.,TRBV27,.,CASSPGGGPMNTEAFF,TGTGCCAGCAGCCCTGGGGGGGGTCCCATGAACACTGAAGCTTTCTTT
TRBJ2-5,.,TRBV4-1,TRBD2,CASSQDFLAGVRRETQYF,TGCGCCAGCAGCCAAGATTTTCTAGCGGGAGTGCGGAGAGAGACCCAGTACTTC
TRBJ2-5,.,TRBV4-2,.,CASSQAGARETQYF,TGTGCCAGCAGCCAGGCGGGGGCTCGGGAGACCCAGTACTTC
TRBJ2-2,.,TRBV7-3,TRBD1,CASSLKGQGAGELFF,TGTGCCAGCAGCTTAAAGGGACAGGGGGCCGGGGAGCTGTTTTTT
TRBJ2-7,once,TRBV6-4,.,CASSQGSGPYEQYF,TGTGCCAGCAGCCAGGGGAGCGGCCCCTACGAGCAGTACTTC
TRBJ2-2,.,TRBV7-3,TRBD2,CASSPQVGAGGTGELFF,TGTGCCAGCAGCCCCCAGGTCGGAGCGGGAGGTACCGGGGAGCTGTTTTTT
TRBJ1-4,.,TRBV18,TRBD1,CASSPGGGEKLFF,TGTGCCAGCTCACCTGGAGGGGGCGAAAAACTGTTTTTT
TRBJ2-2,.,TRBV7-3,.,CASSLSVNTGELFF,TGTGCCAGCAGCTTAAGTGTAAACACCGGGGAGCTGTTTTTT
TRBJ2-5,.,TRBV7-7,.,CASSAGRSQGTQYF,TGTGCTAGCAGTGCCGGCAGGAGCCAGGGGACCCAGTACTTC
TRBJ2-6,.,TRBV9,.,CASSNPGVPSGANVLTF,TGTGCCAGCAGTAATCCCGGGGTTCCCTCTGGGGCCAACGTCCTGACTTTC
TRBJ2-2,.,TRBV11-3,TRBD2,CASSLGLAGTTGELFF,TGTGCCAGCAGCTTAGGACTAGCGGGAACCACCGGGGAGCTGTTTTTT
TRBJ1-1,.,TRBV6-5,TRBD1,CASSYMGQGNTEAFF,TGTGCCAGCAGTTATATGGGACAGGGAAACACTGAAGCTTTCTTT
TRBJ1-2,.,TRBV6-5,TRBD1,CASIKGRDSNYGYTF,TGTGCCAGCATCAAAGGGCGGGACAGTAACTATGGCTACACCTTC
TRBJ2-3,.,TRBV6-5,.,CASSYSWLSTDTQYF,TGTGCCAGCAGTTACTCGTGGCTGAGCACAGATACGCAGTATTTT
TRBJ2-3,.,TRBV5-1,.,CASSLGGSADTQYF,TGCGCCAGCAGCTTGGGAGGGAGTGCCGATACGCAGTATTTT
TRBJ1-6,.,TRBV6-5,TRBD1,CASSFVRGYSPLHF,TGTGCCAGCAGTTTCGTCAGGGGGTATTCACCCCTCCACTTT
TRBJ1-1,.,TRBV5-1,.,CASSLGPGVGTEAFF,TGCGCCAGCAGCTTGGGGCCGGGAGTCGGTACTGAAGCTTTCTTT
TRBJ2-1,few,TRBV20-1,.,CSARIFNEQFF,TGCAGTGCTAGAATCTTCAATGAGCAGTTCTTC
TRBJ2-7,.,TRBV28,.,CASSRGHGYEQYF,TGTGCCAGCAGTCGCGGACACGGCTACGAGCAGTACTTC
TRBJ2-3,.,TRBV7-9,TRBD2,CASSALAGGADTQYF,TGTGCCAGCAGCGCCCTAGCGGGAGGGGCAGATACGCAGTATTTT
TRBJ2-1,.,TRBV28,TRBD2,CASSSGTSDYNEQFF,TGTGCCAGCAGTTCCGGGACTAGCGACTACAATGAGCAGTTCTTC
TRBJ2-2,.,TRBV24-1,TRBD1,CATSDLVTGGTGELFF,TGTGCCACCAGTGATTTGGTGACAGGGGGAACCGGGGAGCTGTTTTTT